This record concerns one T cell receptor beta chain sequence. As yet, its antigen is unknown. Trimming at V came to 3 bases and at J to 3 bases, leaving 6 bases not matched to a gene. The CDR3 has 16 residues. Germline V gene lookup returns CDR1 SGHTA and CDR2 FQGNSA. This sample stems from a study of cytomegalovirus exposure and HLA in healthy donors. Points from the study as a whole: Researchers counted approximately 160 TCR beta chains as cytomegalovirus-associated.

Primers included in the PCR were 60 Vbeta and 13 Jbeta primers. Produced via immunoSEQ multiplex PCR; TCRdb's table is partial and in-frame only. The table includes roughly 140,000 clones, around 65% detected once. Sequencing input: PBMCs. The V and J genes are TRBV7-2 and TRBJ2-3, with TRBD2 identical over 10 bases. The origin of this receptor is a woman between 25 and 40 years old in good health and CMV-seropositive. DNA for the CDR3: TGTGCCAGCAGCTTTAGGGCTAGCGGGAGAACAGATACGCAGTATTTT. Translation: CASSFRASGRTDTQYF.